This entry is about one TCR beta chain. The antigen is undetermined. This specimen belongs to a study of OX40 agonist ivuxolimab in advanced cancers. Looking at the study overall: Ivuxolimab was delivered to patients intravenously every 2 weeks at doses spanning 0.01 to 10 mg/kg. Study-wide findings and caveats: Dose levels from 0.1 to 3.0 mg/kg saw CD4+ and CD8+ blood T cells expand clonally by week 6. Low normalized T-cell clonal expansion was additionally recorded for some nonresponders.

TCRdb's table, derived via immunoSEQ multiplex PCR, lists solely in-frame clones and lacks some. This sample has around 57,000 clones, with approximately 90% found just once. V lost 1 base and J lost 2, with 11 bases in between. CDR1 SGHTA and CDR2 FQGNSA come from the germline V gene. The CDR3 runs 15 residues. The sequence came from an adult with an advanced solid tumor such as melanoma, head and neck, liver or kidney cancer. Sequenced here: CD4+ or CD8+ T cells sorted from blood, sampled in a trial of the OX40 agonist ivuxolimab. This rearrangement joins TRBV7-2 to TRBJ1-2; maybe TRBD1 (6 bases). In DNA, the CDR3 is TGTGCCAGCAGCTTAGGAGGAGGGGGGAACTATGGCTACACCTTC. Protein product: CASSLGGGGNYGYTF.